The 3 T cell receptor beta chains in this list originate from one sample, sequenced in a study of shared clonotypes between healthy human individuals. Positive CCR7 selection of CD45RO-negative cells yielded the naive CD8 cells, and terminally differentiated effector memory CD45RA+ cells were excluded. The table came from immunoSEQ multiplex PCR; TCRdb's copy has only in-frame clones and leaves some out. The top ten hold under 2% of the sample, which has about 2.1 million clones, around 93% seen once. The sequenced sample was naive CD8+ T cells from PBMCs. These receptors were collected from a young man in good health. Some clones in this sample may be carry-over from other donors' samples.

Comments on this clone: Different DNA sequences within this sample yield the same CDR3. The V gene is TRBV7-2, the J gene TRBJ2-7, with 9 nucleotides matching TRBD2. Unmatched junction bases numbered 3, after V lost 1 base and J lost 2 bases. Germline lookup yields CDR1 SGHTA and CDR2 FQGNSA. The CDR3 has 15 amino acids. The CDR3 DNA follows: TGTGCCAGCAGCTTAGTTGCGGGAGGGCCCTACGAGCAGTACTTC. Encoded protein: CASSLVAGGPYEQYF.

The rearrangement uses TRBV7-8 and TRBJ2-7; 8 positions match TRBD2. Germline assignment: CDR1 SGHVS and CDR2 FQNEAQ. V dropped 1 base and J dropped 1; count of bases not matched to a gene: 3. This CDR3 region has 15 residues. The CDR3 region is CASSLVGLASYEQYF. The CDR3 DNA follows: TGTGCCAGCAGCTTAGTAGGACTAGCTTCCTACGAGCAGTACTTC.

The chain links TRBV27 to TRBJ2-7; tentative D call: TRBD2 (6 bases). This CDR3 has 12 residues. V was cut by 6 bases and J by 6 bases, with 12 bases left in between. The germline CDR1 and CDR2 sequences are MNHEY and SMNVEV (reference sequence). CDR3 sequence reads: CASSRLDGEQYF. The DNA of the CDR3 is TGTGCCAGCAGCCGACTAGATGGCGAGCAGTACTTC.